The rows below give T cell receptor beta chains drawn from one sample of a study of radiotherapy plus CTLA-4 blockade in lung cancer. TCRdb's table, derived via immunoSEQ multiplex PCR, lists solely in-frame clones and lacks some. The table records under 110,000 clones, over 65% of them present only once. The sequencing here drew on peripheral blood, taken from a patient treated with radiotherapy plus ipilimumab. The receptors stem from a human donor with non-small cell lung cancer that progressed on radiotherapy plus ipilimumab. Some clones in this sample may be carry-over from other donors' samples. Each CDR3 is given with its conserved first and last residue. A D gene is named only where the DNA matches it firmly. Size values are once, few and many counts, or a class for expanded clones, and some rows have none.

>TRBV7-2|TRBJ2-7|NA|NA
CASSLAGSGYEQYF
TGTGCCAGCAGCTTAGCGGGGTCGGGCTACGAGCAGTACTTC
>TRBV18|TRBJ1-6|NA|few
CASSPISNGGSPLHF
TGTGCCAGCTCACCTATTTCGAACGGAGGTTCACCCCTCCACTTT
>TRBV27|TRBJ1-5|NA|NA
CASSLSSNQPQHF
TGTGCCAGCAGTTTAAGTAGCAATCAGCCCCAGCATTTT
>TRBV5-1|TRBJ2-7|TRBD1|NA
CASSSPGQDEQYF
TGCGCCAGCAGCTCCCCGGGACAGGACGAGCAGTACTTC
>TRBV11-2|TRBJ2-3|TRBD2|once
CASSLGSNREADTQYF
TGTGCCAGCAGCTTAGGTTCTAACCGGGAGGCAGATACGCAGTATTTT
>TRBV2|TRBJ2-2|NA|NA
CASSGEGSNTGELFF
TGTGCCAGCAGTGGAGAAGGGAGTAACACCGGGGAGCTGTTTTTT
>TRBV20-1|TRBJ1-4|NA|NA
CSAPSEKLFF
TGCAGTGCCCCGAGTGAAAAACTGTTTTTT
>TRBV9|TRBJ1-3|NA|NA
CASSPAGGNTIYF
TGTGCCAGCAGCCCGGCCGGAGGAAACACCATATATTTT
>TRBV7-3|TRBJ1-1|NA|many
CASTITGGEGAFF
TGTGCCAGCACCATAACCGGGGGGGAAGGCGCTTTCTTT
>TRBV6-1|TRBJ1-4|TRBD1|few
CAYARDRGEKLFF
TGTGCCTATGCCCGAGACAGGGGGGAAAAACTGTTTTTT
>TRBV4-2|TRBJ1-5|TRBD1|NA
CASSQDWETGRQPQHF
TGTGCCAGCAGCCAAGATTGGGAGACAGGGAGGCAGCCCCAGCATTTT
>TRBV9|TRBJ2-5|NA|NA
CASSASGGGGQTQYF
TGTGCCAGCAGCGCGAGTGGGGGAGGGGGCCAGACCCAGTACTTC
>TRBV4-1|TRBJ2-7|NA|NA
CASSQVPSSYEQYF
TGCGCCAGCAGCCAAGTCCCGAGCTCCTACGAGCAGTACTTC
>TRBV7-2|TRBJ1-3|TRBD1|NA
CASSFGTEGNTIYF
TGTGCCAGCAGCTTCGGGACAGAAGGAAACACCATATATTTT
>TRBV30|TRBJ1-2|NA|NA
CAWSGWVTAHLGYGYTF
TGTGCCTGGAGTGGGTGGGTGACAGCCCACCTAGGGTATGGCTACACCTTC